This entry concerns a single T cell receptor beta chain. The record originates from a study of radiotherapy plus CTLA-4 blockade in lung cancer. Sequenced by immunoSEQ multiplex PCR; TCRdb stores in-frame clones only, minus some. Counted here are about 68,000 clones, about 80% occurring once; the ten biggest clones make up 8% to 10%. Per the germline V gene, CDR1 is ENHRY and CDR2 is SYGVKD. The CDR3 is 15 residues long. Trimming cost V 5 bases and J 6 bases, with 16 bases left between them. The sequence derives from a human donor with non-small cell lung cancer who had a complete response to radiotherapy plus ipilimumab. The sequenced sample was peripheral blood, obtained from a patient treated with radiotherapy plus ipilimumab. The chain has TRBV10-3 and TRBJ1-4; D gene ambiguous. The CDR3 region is CAISPNSVGDEKLFF. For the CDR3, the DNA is TGTGCCATCAGTCCTAACAGTGTTGGGGATGAAAAACTGTTTTTT.